This T cell receptor (beta chain) was identified in a study of chemoradiotherapy in HPV16-positive cancers. Study overall: Candidate HPV-specific T-cell clones and common TCR motifs came from functional assays in a couple of HPV16-positive patients. General observations from the study: HPV-specific T cells were functionally defined from only a couple of HPV16-positive patients.

With respect to this clone: Its specificity is unknown.

This CDR3 is 14 amino acids long. Germline V gene data show CDR1 as GTSNPN and CDR2 as SVGIG (reference sequence). With V trimmed by 3 bases and J by 2 bases, 6 bases remained unmatched. Profiled with immunoSEQ multiplex PCR; TCRdb holds only in-frame clones, not every one. The sample carries 20,000 to 25,000 clones, roughly 66% recorded once. Samples were taken several times over chemoradiotherapy. Collection of the sample occurred from a patient who underwent chemoradiotherapy. The clonotype comes from a human donor with HPV-associated anogenital cancer. V and J are TRBV30 and TRBJ1-2, with 7 bases lining up with TRBD1. This chain's CDR3 is CAWSGDSQNYGYTF. Here the CDR3 DNA reads TGTGCCTGGAGCGGGGACAGCCAGAACTATGGCTACACCTTC.